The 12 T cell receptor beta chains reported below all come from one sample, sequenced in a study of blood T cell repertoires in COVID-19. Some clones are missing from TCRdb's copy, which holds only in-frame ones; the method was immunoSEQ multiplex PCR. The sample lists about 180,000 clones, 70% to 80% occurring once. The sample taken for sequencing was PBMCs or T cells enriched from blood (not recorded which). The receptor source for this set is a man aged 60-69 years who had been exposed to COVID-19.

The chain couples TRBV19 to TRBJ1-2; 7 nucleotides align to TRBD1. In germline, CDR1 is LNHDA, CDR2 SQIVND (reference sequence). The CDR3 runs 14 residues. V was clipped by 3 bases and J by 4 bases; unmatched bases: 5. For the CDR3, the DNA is TGTGCCAGTAGTATTCGGGACAGCAGCTATGGCTACACCTTC. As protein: CASSIRDSSYGYTF.

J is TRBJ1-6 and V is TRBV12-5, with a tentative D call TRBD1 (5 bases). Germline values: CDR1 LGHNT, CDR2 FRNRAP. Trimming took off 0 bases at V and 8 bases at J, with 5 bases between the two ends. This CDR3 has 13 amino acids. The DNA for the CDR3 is TGTGCTAGTGGTTTGGTACAGGATTCACCCCTCCACTTT. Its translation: CASGLVQDSPLHF.

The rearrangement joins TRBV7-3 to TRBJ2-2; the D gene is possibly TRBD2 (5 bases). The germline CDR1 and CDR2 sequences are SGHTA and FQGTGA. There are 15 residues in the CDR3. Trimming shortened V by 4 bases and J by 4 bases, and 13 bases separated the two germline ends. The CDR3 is CASSSVALATGELFF. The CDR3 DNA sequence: TGTGCCAGCAGCTCGGTAGCGTTGGCCACCGGGGAGCTGTTTTTT.

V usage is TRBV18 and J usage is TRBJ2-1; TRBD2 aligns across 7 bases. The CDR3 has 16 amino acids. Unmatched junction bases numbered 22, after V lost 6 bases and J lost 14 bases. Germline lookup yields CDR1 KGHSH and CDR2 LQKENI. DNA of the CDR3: TGTGCCAGCTCTCTCGTCCGACAGCGGGACTCCGTGGTGGAGTTCTTC. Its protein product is CASSLVRQRDSVVEFF.

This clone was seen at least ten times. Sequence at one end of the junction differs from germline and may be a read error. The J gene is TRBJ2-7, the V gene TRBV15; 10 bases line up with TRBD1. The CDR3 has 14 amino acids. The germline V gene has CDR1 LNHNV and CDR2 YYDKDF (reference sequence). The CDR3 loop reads CATSRSTLTGGLTF. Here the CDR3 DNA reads TGTGCCACCAGCAGATCAACCCTGACAGGGGGCCTCACCTTC.

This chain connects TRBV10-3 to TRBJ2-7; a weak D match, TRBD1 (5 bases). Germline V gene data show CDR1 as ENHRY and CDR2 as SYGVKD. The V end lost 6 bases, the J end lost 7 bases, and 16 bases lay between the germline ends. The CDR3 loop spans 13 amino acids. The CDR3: CAISDPQAQEQYF. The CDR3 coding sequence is TGTGCCATCAGCGACCCACAGGCCCAGGAGCAGTACTTC.

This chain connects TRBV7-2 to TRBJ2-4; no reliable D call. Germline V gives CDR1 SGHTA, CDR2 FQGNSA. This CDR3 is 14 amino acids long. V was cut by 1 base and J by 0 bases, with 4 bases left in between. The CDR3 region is CASSLVIAKNIQYF. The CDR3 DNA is TGTGCCAGCAGCTTAGTTATAGCCAAAAACATTCAGTACTTC.

The CDR3 DNA reads as TGTGCCAGCAGCCAAGAATCCGGGACAGGGGCCCCTGAAGCTTTCTTT. Translated, it gives CASSQESGTGAPEAFF. The chain uses TRBV3-1 (or the pseudogene TRBV3-2) and TRBJ1-1; the match to TRBD1 covers 10 bases. Per the germline V gene, CDR1 is LGHDT and CDR2 is YNNKEL (reference sequence). V lost 0 bases, J lost 6 bases, and 7 bases stayed unmatched. CDR3 size: 16 residues.

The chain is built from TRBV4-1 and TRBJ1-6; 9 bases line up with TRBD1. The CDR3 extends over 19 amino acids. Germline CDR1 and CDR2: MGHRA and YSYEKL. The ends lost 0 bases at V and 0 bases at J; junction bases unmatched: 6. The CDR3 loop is CASSQDRRDRASYNSPLHF. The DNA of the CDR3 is TGCGCCAGCAGCCAAGATCGTCGGGACAGGGCCTCCTATAATTCACCCCTCCACTTT.

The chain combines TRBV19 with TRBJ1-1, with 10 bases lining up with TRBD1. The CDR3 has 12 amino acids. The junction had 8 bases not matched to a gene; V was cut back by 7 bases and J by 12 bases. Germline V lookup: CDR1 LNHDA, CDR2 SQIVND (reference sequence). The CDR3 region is CASIRQGAGTFF. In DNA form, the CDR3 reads TGTGCCAGTATAAGACAGGGGGCAGGGACTTTCTTT.

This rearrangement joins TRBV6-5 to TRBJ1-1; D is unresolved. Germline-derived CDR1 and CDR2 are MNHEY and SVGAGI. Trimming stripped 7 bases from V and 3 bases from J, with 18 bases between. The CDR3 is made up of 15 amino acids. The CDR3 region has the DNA TGTGCCAGCACATTAGTCCGGGGTCGCGACACTGAAGCTTTCTTT. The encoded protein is CASTLVRGRDTEAFF.

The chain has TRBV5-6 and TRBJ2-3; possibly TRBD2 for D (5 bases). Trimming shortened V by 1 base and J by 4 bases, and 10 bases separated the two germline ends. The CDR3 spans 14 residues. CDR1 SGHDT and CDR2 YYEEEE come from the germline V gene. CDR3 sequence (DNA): TGTGCCAGCAGCTTGTCTAGCCGCGCAGATACGCAGTATTTT. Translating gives CASSLSSRADTQYF.